This TCR beta chain was identified during a study of T cells in Graves' hyperthyroidism and ophthalmopathy (dated by TCRdb to between 2018 and 2021). In terms of the full investigation: Peripheral blood samples were taken at initial diagnosis, before any treatment was given. To identify distinguishing TCR V-J signatures, a discovery cohort of some 100 patients was used, comprising 40 to 45 with Graves' ophthalmopathy and some 60 with stable Graves' hyperthyroidism. Whether ophthalmopathy could be predicted prospectively was tested in an independent validation cohort made up of approximately 19 hyperthyroidism patients plus 17 patients who later progressed to ophthalmopathy. The 100 or so discovery patients were randomly split 7:3 into training and test sets. In about six Graves' hyperthyroidism patients, the study also compared T-cell repertoires from thyroid tissue with T-cell repertoires from blood. Following sampling, methimazole starting at 30 mg daily was given to hyperthyroidism patients, and high-dose intravenous methylprednisolone was given to ophthalmopathy patients. The paper describes TCR Vbeta CDR3 sequencing of 135 peripheral blood samples, made up of roughly 40 ophthalmopathy patients, around 78 hyperthyroidism patients and about 17 progressor patients.

Here is what the overall study found, with its caveats: Blood samples also contained most of the expanded thyroid clonotypes (frequency above 0.001), which suggests that blood repertoires may reflect thyroid immune responses. In cross-validation, a model built on a 13 V-J signature told ophthalmopathy apart from stable hyperthyroidism with 85% to 90% sensitivity and approximately 84% specificity, and in testing the same model reached 80%/75%. Sample size was not statistically predetermined, and blinding of investigators to group allocation was not performed. In validation, progression to ophthalmopathy was predicted by the model with around 71% sensitivity and roughly 72% specificity, a median of around 5.9 months before onset.

The TCR beta CDR3 regions were amplified from the RNA transcripts. The TCR CDR3 was subjected to a first round of RT-PCR using the HTBI primer set and the Qiagen OneStep RT-PCR kit. Libraries were constructed in a second round of multiplex PCR, after which size selection and purification were carried out. Paired-end sequencing of the libraries was performed with 100 bp reads on an Illumina HiSeq2000. In the source study's methods: Raw data were processed with SOAPnuke, discarding reads with adapters, uncalled bases, mean Phred below 15, or no exact constant-primer or identifier match. High-quality paired reads were merged using COPE v1.2.5, and each unique nucleotide sequence was defined as a clonotype. MiTCR v1.1 was used to align the clonotypes against IMGT TRBV, TRBD and TRBJ reference segments. Analysis was restricted to V-J combinations with a frequency above 0.0001, which covered roughly 99% of repertoires. A TCS score was defined as the ratio of F50 (clonal expansion) to E x V (chaos), with BLOSUM62-based TCRdist applied between CDR3 peptides within each V-J. Welch's t-statistics and random forest reduced 500 to 650 V-J features to 13, which were used in a naive Bayes classifier (R e1071). Thyroid-blood repertoire similarity was quantified with the Morisita-Horn index. Starting from the raw public reads, TCRdb applied fastp trimming at Q25, assembled clones with MiXCR and retained in-frame beta chains. CDR3 protein sequences are deduplicated, and each keeps its most common genes and DNA. The V and J calls and clone size come from TCRdb's table, not from the authors' own analysis. The sample table contains hundreds of thousands of distinct CDR3 sequences; only one count was recorded for over 35% of them. The top ten constitute 7% to 10% of the sample.

Stable Graves' hyperthyroidism was defined as no progression to ophthalmopathy during 18 months of follow-up. Hyperthyroidism patients were newly diagnosed, with disease duration under 2 months, and aged 18 to 65 years. Exclusion was applied to patients with uncontrolled infections, other autoimmune diseases, pregnancy or lactation. Diagnoses relied on clinical symptoms, serum thyroxine and TRAb, thyroid ultrasound and orbital computed tomography. Ficoll-Paque density gradient centrifugation was used to isolate PBMCs from 9.5 to 10 ml of fresh peripheral blood. Total RNA was extracted using Trizol reagent, and RNA quality was assessed on an Agilent 2100 Bioanalyzer. Trimming costs V 7 bases and J 1 base, and their ends lie 14 bases apart. In the germline V gene, CDR1 corresponds to SGHTA and CDR2 to FQGNSA. Including the terminal cysteine and phenylalanine, the CDR3 comprises 15 residues. Solely the CDR3 DNA is kept, with 45 bases framed from the first base.

This clonotype was detected many times. The antigen it recognizes is unknown. No qualities accompany the bases; no much larger clone lies one base away. The chain couples TRBV7-2 to TRBJ1-5; a tentative D match to TRBD1 spans 6 bases. Sequencing used blood. The TCR was taken from a man aged 18 to 30 with Graves' hyperthyroidism. CDR3 protein: CASKQGIGSNQPQHF. The DNA sequence reads TGTGCCAGCAAACAGGGAATCGGGAGCAATCAGCCCCAGCATTTT.